This T cell receptor (beta chain) stems from a study of blood T cell repertoires in COVID-19. The data were produced by immunoSEQ multiplex PCR, yet TCRdb's version contains in-frame clones alone and is incomplete. The table includes roughly 130,000 clones, about 87% detected once. Material: peripheral blood. The sequence came from a man in his sixties with active or convalescent COVID-19.

The CDR3 region has the DNA TGTGCCAGCAGATCTAGCGGGAGGGCTAACAATGAGCAGTTCTTC. Its translation: CASRSSGRANNEQFF. The V call is TRBV28, the J call TRBJ2-1; 12 bases are shared with TRBD2. The CDR3 runs to 15 residues. Germline V gene lookup returns CDR1 MDHEN and CDR2 SYDVKM. Trimming at V came to 6 bases and at J to 5 bases, leaving 5 bases not matched to a gene.